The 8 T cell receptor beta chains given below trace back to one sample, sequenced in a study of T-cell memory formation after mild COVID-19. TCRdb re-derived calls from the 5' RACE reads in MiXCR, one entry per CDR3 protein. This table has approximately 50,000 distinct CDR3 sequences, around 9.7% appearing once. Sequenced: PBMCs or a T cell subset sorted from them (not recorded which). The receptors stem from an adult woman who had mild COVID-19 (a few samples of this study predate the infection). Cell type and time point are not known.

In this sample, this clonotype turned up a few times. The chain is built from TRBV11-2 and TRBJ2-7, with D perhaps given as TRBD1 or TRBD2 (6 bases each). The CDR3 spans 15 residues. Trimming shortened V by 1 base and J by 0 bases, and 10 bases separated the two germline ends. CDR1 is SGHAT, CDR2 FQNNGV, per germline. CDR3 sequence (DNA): TGTGCCAGCAGCTTAGGGTGGGGGGCCTCCTACGAGCAGTACTTC. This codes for CASSLGWGASYEQYF. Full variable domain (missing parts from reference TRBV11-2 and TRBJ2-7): EAGVAQSPRYKIIEKRQSVAFWCNPISGHATLYWYQQILGQGPKLLIQFQNNGVVDDSQLPKDRFSAERLKGVDSTLKIQPAKLEDSAVYLCASSLGWGASYEQYFGPGTRLTVT.

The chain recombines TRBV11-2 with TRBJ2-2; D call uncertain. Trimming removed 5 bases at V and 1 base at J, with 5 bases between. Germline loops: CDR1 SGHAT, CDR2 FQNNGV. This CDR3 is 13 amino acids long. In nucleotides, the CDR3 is TGTGCCAGCAGCCGACTGAACACCGGGGAGCTGTTTTTT. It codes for CASSRLNTGELFF.

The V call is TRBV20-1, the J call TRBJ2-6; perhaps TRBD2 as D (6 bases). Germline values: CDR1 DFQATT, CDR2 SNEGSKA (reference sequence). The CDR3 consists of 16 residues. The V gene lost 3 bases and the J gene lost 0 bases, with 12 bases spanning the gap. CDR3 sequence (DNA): TGCAGTGCTAGCCGGGGGACGTCCTCTGGGGCCAACGTCCTGACTTTC. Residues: CSASRGTSSGANVLTF.

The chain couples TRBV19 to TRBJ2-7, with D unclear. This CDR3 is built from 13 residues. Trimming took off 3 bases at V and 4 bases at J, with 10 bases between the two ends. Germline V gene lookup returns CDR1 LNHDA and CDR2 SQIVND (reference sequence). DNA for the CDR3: TGTGCCAGTAGTATGGCTGCAAATTACGAGCAGTACTTC. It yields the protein CASSMAANYEQYF.

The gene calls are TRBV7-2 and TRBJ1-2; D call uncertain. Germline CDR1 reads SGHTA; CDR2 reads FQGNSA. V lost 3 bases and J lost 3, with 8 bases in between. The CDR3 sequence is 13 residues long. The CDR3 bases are TGTGCCAGCAGCTTTGGCTCCCACTATGGCTACACCTTC. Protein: CASSFGSHYGYTF.

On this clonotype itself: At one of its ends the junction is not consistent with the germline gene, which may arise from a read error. The DNA of the CDR3 is TGTGCAAGCTCACCACAAGGACAGAGGTACGAGCAGTACTTC. Translating gives CASSPQGQRYEQYF. The V gene is TRBV18, the J gene TRBJ2-7; D possibly corresponds to TRBD1 (6 bases). The CDR3 runs 14 residues. Germline V lookup: CDR1 KGHSH, CDR2 LQKENI. Using reference TRBV18 and TRBJ2-7 for the parts outside the CDR3, the full variable domain is NAGVMQNPRHLVRRRGQEARLRCSPMKGHSHVYWYRQLPEEGLKFMVYLQKENIIDESGMPKERFSAEFPKEGPSILRIQQVVRGDSAAYFCASSPQGQRYEQYFGPGTRLTVT.

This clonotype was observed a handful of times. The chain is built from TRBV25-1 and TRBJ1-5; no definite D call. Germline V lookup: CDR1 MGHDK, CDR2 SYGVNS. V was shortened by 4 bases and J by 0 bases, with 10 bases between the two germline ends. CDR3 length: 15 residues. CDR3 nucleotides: TGTGCCAGCAGTGGCGGACGGGGTAGCAATCAGCCCCAGCATTTT. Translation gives CASSGGRGSNQPQHF. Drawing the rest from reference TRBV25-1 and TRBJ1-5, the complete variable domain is EADIYQTPRYLVIGTGKKITLECSQTMGHDKMYWYQQDPGMELHLIHYSYGVNSTEKGDLSSESTVSRIRTEHFPLTLESARPSHTSQYLCASSGGRGSNQPQHFGDGTRLSIL.

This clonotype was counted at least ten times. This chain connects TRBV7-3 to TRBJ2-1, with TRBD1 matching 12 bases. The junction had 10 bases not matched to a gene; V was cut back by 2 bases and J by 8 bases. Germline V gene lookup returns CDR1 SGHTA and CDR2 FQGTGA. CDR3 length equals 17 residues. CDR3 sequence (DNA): TGTGCCAGCAGCTTATTGGGAGGGACAGGGGGCTCGCATGAGCAGTTCTTC. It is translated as CASSLLGGTGGSHEQFF.